Listed below are T cell receptor beta chains from one sample, sequenced in a study of CD8+ T cells in alopecia areata. TCRdb keeps only in-frame clones here, not all; method: immunoSEQ multiplex PCR. The sample yields some 150,000 clones, approximately 85% seen once. The sample in question was CD8+ T cells sorted from blood, obtained at week 4, from a patient treated with tofacitinib. Source of these receptors: a human donor with alopecia areata. Each CDR3 is given with its conserved first and last residue. Each record gives: J gene, D gene, clone size, V gene, CDR3 protein, CDR3 DNA. D genes are given only for firm matches. Clone size appears in some rows only: once, few, many, or a class for an expanded clone.

J gene: TRBJ2-5
D gene: TRBD2
clone size: NA
V gene: TRBV13
CDR3 protein: CASSFPSGGEQETQYF
CDR3 DNA: TGTGCCAGCAGCTTTCCTAGCGGGGGAGAGCAAGAGACCCAGTACTTC

J gene: TRBJ2-5
D gene: TRBD2
clone size: NA
V gene: TRBV19
CDR3 protein: CATNSGTMGLQETQYF
CDR3 DNA: TGTGCCACCAACTCCGGGACTATGGGCCTACAAGAGACCCAGTACTTC

J gene: TRBJ2-7
D gene: TRBD1
clone size: NA
V gene: TRBV7-9
CDR3 protein: CASSPRGWGQGPYEQYF
CDR3 DNA: TGTGCCAGCAGCCCTAGGGGGTGGGGACAGGGACCCTACGAGCAGTACTTC

J gene: TRBJ2-1
D gene: NA
clone size: NA
V gene: TRBV7-9
CDR3 protein: CASSPRTGRARDNEQFF
CDR3 DNA: TGTGCCAGCAGCCCAAGGACAGGGAGGGCCCGGGACAATGAGCAGTTCTTC

J gene: TRBJ2-3
D gene: TRBD2
clone size: NA
V gene: TRBV7-9
CDR3 protein: CASSLGGGATDTQYF
CDR3 DNA: TGTGCCAGCAGCTTGGGCGGGGGGGCCACAGATACGCAGTATTTT

J gene: TRBJ2-7
D gene: TRBD1
clone size: NA
V gene: TRBV4-2
CDR3 protein: CASSQEGTGGIYEQYF
CDR3 DNA: TGTGCCAGCAGCCAAGAAGGGACAGGGGGCATCTACGAGCAGTACTTC

J gene: TRBJ2-7
D gene: NA
clone size: NA
V gene: TRBV6-5
CDR3 protein: CASSYGQLSYEQYF
CDR3 DNA: TGTGCCAGCAGTTACGGGCAGCTCTCCTACGAGCAGTACTTC

J gene: TRBJ2-3
D gene: NA
clone size: once
V gene: TRBV9
CDR3 protein: CASSPGGEGTQYF
CDR3 DNA: TGTGCCAGCAGCCCTGGCGGAGAGGGTACGCAGTATTTT

J gene: TRBJ1-5
D gene: NA
clone size: few
V gene: TRBV19
CDR3 protein: CASRVQGGGNQPQHF
CDR3 DNA: TGTGCCAGTAGAGTACAGGGAGGAGGCAATCAGCCCCAGCATTTT

J gene: TRBJ1-1
D gene: NA
clone size: few
V gene: TRBV4-1
CDR3 protein: CASSYRENTEAFF
CDR3 DNA: TGCGCCAGCAGCTACAGGGAGAACACTGAAGCTTTCTTT

J gene: TRBJ2-3
D gene: NA
clone size: NA
V gene: TRBV6-5
CDR3 protein: CASSYSSSGITDTQYF
CDR3 DNA: TGTGCCAGCAGTTACTCGAGTTCAGGGATCACAGATACGCAGTATTTT

J gene: TRBJ2-1
D gene: NA
clone size: NA
V gene: TRBV21-1
CDR3 protein: CASSKRLTALSLFF
CDR3 DNA: TGTGCCAGCAGCAAAAGGTTAACAGCGTTAAGTCTGTTCTTC

J gene: TRBJ2-7
D gene: NA
clone size: NA
V gene: TRBV7-8
CDR3 protein: CASSSPYDPYEQYF
CDR3 DNA: TGTGCCAGCAGCTCCCCGTACGACCCCTACGAGCAGTACTTC

J gene: TRBJ2-4
D gene: TRBD1
clone size: NA
V gene: TRBV13
CDR3 protein: CASSIRQGDVQYF
CDR3 DNA: TGTGCCAGCAGCATCCGACAGGGAGACGTTCAGTACTTC

J gene: TRBJ2-2
D gene: NA
clone size: NA
V gene: TRBV7-3
CDR3 protein: CASSPGGMAGELFF
CDR3 DNA: TGTGCCAGCAGCCCAGGTGGAATGGCCGGGGAGCTGTTTTTT

J gene: TRBJ2-4
D gene: TRBD2
clone size: NA
V gene: TRBV11-2
CDR3 protein: CASSLEAGGTNIQYF
CDR3 DNA: TGTGCCAGCAGCTTAGAAGCGGGGGGCACAAACATTCAGTACTTC

J gene: TRBJ1-1
D gene: NA
clone size: NA
V gene: TRBV6-5
CDR3 protein: CASSYSANTEAFF
CDR3 DNA: TGTGCCAGCAGTTACTCAGCGAACACTGAAGCTTTCTTT

J gene: TRBJ2-5
D gene: NA
clone size: NA
V gene: TRBV19
CDR3 protein: CASSIGGQETQYF
CDR3 DNA: TGTGCCAGTAGTATAGGCGGGCAAGAGACCCAGTACTTC

J gene: TRBJ2-1
D gene: NA
clone size: NA
V gene: TRBV5-1
CDR3 protein: CASSSGSYNEQFF
CDR3 DNA: TGCGCCAGCAGTTCAGGCTCCTACAATGAGCAGTTCTTC

J gene: TRBJ2-5
D gene: TRBD1
clone size: NA
V gene: TRBV7-9
CDR3 protein: CASSDGQEWYQETQYF
CDR3 DNA: TGTGCCAGCAGCGACGGACAGGAGTGGTACCAAGAGACCCAGTACTTC

J gene: TRBJ1-1
D gene: TRBD1
clone size: NA
V gene: TRBV9
CDR3 protein: CASSPPDRGPDTEAFF
CDR3 DNA: TGTGCCAGCAGCCCCCCCGACAGGGGGCCGGACACTGAAGCTTTCTTT

J gene: TRBJ2-3
D gene: TRBD1
clone size: NA
V gene: TRBV30
CDR3 protein: CAWSRGQGTDTQYF
CDR3 DNA: TGTGCCTGGAGTAGGGGGCAGGGCACAGATACGCAGTATTTT

J gene: TRBJ2-4
D gene: TRBD2
clone size: NA
V gene: TRBV6-6
CDR3 protein: CASTTTSGGNIQYF
CDR3 DNA: TGTGCCAGCACGACTACTAGCGGGGGAAACATTCAGTACTTC

J gene: TRBJ2-3
D gene: TRBD1
clone size: few
V gene: TRBV6-5
CDR3 protein: CASSLDRGADTQYF
CDR3 DNA: TGTGCCAGCAGTCTCGACAGGGGCGCAGATACGCAGTATTTT

J gene: TRBJ2-5
D gene: NA
clone size: NA
V gene: TRBV15
CDR3 protein: CATSRAGRGETQYF
CDR3 DNA: TGTGCCACCAGCAGAGCGGGTCGGGGTGAGACCCAGTACTTC

J gene: TRBJ2-7
D gene: TRBD2
clone size: NA
V gene: TRBV29-1
CDR3 protein: CSVEGLAGGLYEQYF
CDR3 DNA: TGCAGCGTTGAAGGGCTAGCGGGGGGTCTCTACGAGCAGTACTTC

J gene: TRBJ2-7
D gene: TRBD1
clone size: NA
V gene: TRBV29-1
CDR3 protein: CSAGTGDMYEQYF
CDR3 DNA: TGCAGCGCTGGGACAGGGGATATGTACGAGCAGTACTTC

J gene: TRBJ2-3
D gene: TRBD2
clone size: NA
V gene: TRBV19
CDR3 protein: CASSTLAGPTDTQYF
CDR3 DNA: TGTGCCAGTAGTACATTAGCGGGGCCCACAGATACGCAGTATTTT

J gene: TRBJ2-7
D gene: NA
clone size: NA
V gene: TRBV7-2
CDR3 protein: CASSLALDYEQYF
CDR3 DNA: TGTGCCAGCAGCTTAGCACTAGACTACGAGCAGTACTTC

J gene: TRBJ2-2
D gene: NA
clone size: NA
V gene: TRBV14
CDR3 protein: CASSQETSREELFF
CDR3 DNA: TGTGCCAGCAGCCAAGAAACTAGTAGGGAAGAGCTGTTTTTT

J gene: TRBJ1-2
D gene: NA
clone size: NA
V gene: TRBV4-3
CDR3 protein: CASSPELKGVVNYGYTF
CDR3 DNA: TGCGCCAGCAGCCCCGAACTAAAGGGGGTGGTTAACTATGGCTACACCTTC

J gene: TRBJ2-3
D gene: NA
clone size: NA
V gene: TRBV7-9
CDR3 protein: CASSLVLAPTDTQYF
CDR3 DNA: TGTGCCAGCAGCTTAGTTCTAGCCCCCACAGATACGCAGTATTTT

J gene: TRBJ2-1
D gene: NA
clone size: NA
V gene: TRBV27
CDR3 protein: CAPPCTNSENEQFF
CDR3 DNA: TGTGCCCCACCCTGCACAAATAGCGAAAATGAGCAGTTCTTC

J gene: TRBJ1-2
D gene: NA
clone size: medium-sized
V gene: TRBV7-9
CDR3 protein: CASSSGEFTGYTF
CDR3 DNA: TGTGCCAGCAGCTCCGGTGAATTTACTGGCTACACCTTC

J gene: TRBJ1-1
D gene: NA
clone size: NA
V gene: TRBV4-1
CDR3 protein: CASSQESNTEAFF
CDR3 DNA: TGCGCCAGCAGCCAAGAATCTAACACTGAAGCTTTCTTT

J gene: TRBJ2-4
D gene: TRBD2
clone size: NA
V gene: TRBV6-1
CDR3 protein: CASRTSGGPIF
CDR3 DNA: TGTGCCAGTCGGACTAGCGGGGGCCCGATCTTC

J gene: TRBJ1-5
D gene: TRBD1
clone size: NA
V gene: TRBV15
CDR3 protein: CATSGGQSSNQPQHF
CDR3 DNA: TGTGCCACCAGCGGGGGACAGTCTAGCAATCAGCCCCAGCATTTT

J gene: TRBJ2-7
D gene: NA
clone size: few
V gene: TRBV5-1
CDR3 protein: CASSLRTGSNYEQYF
CDR3 DNA: TGCGCCAGCAGCTTGAGGACGGGGTCTAACTACGAGCAGTACTTC

J gene: TRBJ1-5
D gene: NA
clone size: NA
V gene: TRBV10-3
CDR3 protein: CAISESPGSNQPQHF
CDR3 DNA: TGTGCCATCAGTGAGTCCCCAGGGAGCAATCAGCCCCAGCATTTT

J gene: TRBJ2-1
D gene: TRBD1
clone size: NA
V gene: TRBV5-4
CDR3 protein: CASSQGQDNEQFF
CDR3 DNA: TGTGCCAGCAGCCAGGGACAGGACAATGAGCAGTTCTTC

J gene: TRBJ2-1
D gene: NA
clone size: NA
V gene: TRBV6-9
CDR3 protein: CASSLGQGRYYNEQFF
CDR3 DNA: TGTGCCAGCAGCCTTGGCCAAGGACGGTACTACAATGAGCAGTTCTTC

J gene: TRBJ2-7
D gene: TRBD2
clone size: NA
V gene: TRBV29-1
CDR3 protein: CSGKIAGVYEQYF
CDR3 DNA: TGCAGCGGAAAAATAGCGGGGGTATACGAGCAGTACTTC

J gene: TRBJ2-7
D gene: TRBD1
clone size: NA
V gene: TRBV4-1
CDR3 protein: CASSRDSSYEQYF
CDR3 DNA: TGCGCCAGCAGCCGGGACAGCTCCTACGAGCAGTACTTC

J gene: TRBJ2-5
D gene: NA
clone size: NA
V gene: TRBV7-8
CDR3 protein: CASSPRRDFQETQYF
CDR3 DNA: TGTGCCAGCAGCCCTAGGAGGGATTTCCAAGAGACCCAGTACTTC

J gene: TRBJ2-2
D gene: NA
clone size: NA
V gene: TRBV6-5
CDR3 protein: CASSRGQNTGELFF
CDR3 DNA: TGTGCCAGCAGTCGAGGACAGAACACCGGGGAGCTGTTTTTT

J gene: TRBJ2-4
D gene: TRBD1
clone size: NA
V gene: TRBV7-6
CDR3 protein: CASSPGQGAKNIQYF
CDR3 DNA: TGTGCCAGCAGCCCAGGACAGGGGGCCAAAAACATTCAGTACTTC

J gene: TRBJ2-3
D gene: NA
clone size: NA
V gene: TRBV29-1
CDR3 protein: CSVRGPRNTDTQYF
CDR3 DNA: TGCAGCGTCCGAGGCCCCCGGAACACAGATACGCAGTATTTT

J gene: TRBJ2-3
D gene: NA
clone size: NA
V gene: TRBV6-5
CDR3 protein: CASSYRVLDTDTQYF
CDR3 DNA: TGTGCCAGCAGTTACCGCGTACTAGACACAGATACGCAGTATTTT

J gene: TRBJ2-3
D gene: TRBD2
clone size: NA
V gene: TRBV7-2
CDR3 protein: CASSQLAGGTDTQYF
CDR3 DNA: TGTGCCAGCAGCCAACTAGCGGGGGGCACAGATACGCAGTATTTT

J gene: TRBJ2-7
D gene: NA
clone size: NA
V gene: TRBV25-1
CDR3 protein: CASSPGSYEQYF
CDR3 DNA: TGTGCCAGCAGTCCGGGCTCCTACGAGCAGTACTTC

J gene: TRBJ2-3
D gene: TRBD2
clone size: NA
V gene: TRBV7-9
CDR3 protein: CASSFPGLAGGSTDTQYF
CDR3 DNA: TGTGCCAGCAGCTTCCCGGGACTAGCGGGGGGAAGCACAGATACGCAGTATTTT

J gene: TRBJ1-3
D gene: TRBD1
clone size: few
V gene: TRBV29-1
CDR3 protein: CSVSTGLISGNTIYF
CDR3 DNA: TGCAGCGTGTCGACAGGGCTGATCTCTGGAAACACCATATATTTT

J gene: TRBJ2-7
D gene: NA
clone size: NA
V gene: TRBV6-5
CDR3 protein: CASSSQHYEQYF
CDR3 DNA: TGTGCCAGCAGCTCCCAGCACTACGAGCAGTACTTC

J gene: TRBJ2-7
D gene: NA
clone size: NA
V gene: TRBV7-9
CDR3 protein: CASSPPEGDYEQYF
CDR3 DNA: TGTGCCAGCAGCCCCCCAGAAGGTGACTACGAGCAGTACTTC

J gene: TRBJ2-7
D gene: TRBD1
clone size: NA
V gene: TRBV4-2
CDR3 protein: CASSPEFGTGAGEQYF
CDR3 DNA: TGTGCCAGCAGCCCTGAGTTCGGCACAGGGGCGGGCGAGCAGTACTTC